Below, 13 T cell receptor beta chains from the same sample are listed, as sequenced in a study of CD8+ T cells in alopecia areata. RNA extraction was followed by reverse transcription into cDNA, which acted as the sequencing template. The table came from immunoSEQ multiplex PCR; TCRdb's copy has only in-frame clones and leaves some out. The table includes over 95,000 clones, roughly 64% detected once. Treatment described: oral pan-JAK inhibitor, 5-10 mg twice daily. Specimen: CD8+ T cells sorted from blood, collected at week 4, from a patient treated with tofacitinib. These receptors were obtained from a human donor with alopecia areata.

This clone was seen a handful of times. The genes are TRBV27 and TRBJ2-4; 8 bases agree with TRBD1. The J segment lost 5 bases and the V segment lost 4 bases, leaving 7 bases of the junction unmatched. Germline CDR1 reads MNHEY; CDR2 reads SMNVEV (reference sequence). The CDR3 is made up of 15 amino acids. The CDR3, as DNA: TGTGCCAGCAGTTCCACCGACAGGGGAGAAAACATTCAGTACTTC. It yields the protein CASSSTDRGENIQYF.

This chain links TRBV19 with TRBJ2-1; TRBD1 or TRBD2 may be the D gene (5 bases each). Trimming took off 5 bases at V and 15 bases at J, with 14 bases between the two ends. CDR1 LNHDA and CDR2 SQIVND come from the germline V gene (reference sequence). The CDR3 length is 11 residues. Written as DNA, the CDR3 is TGTGCCAGTAGTGGAACGGGACCAACGTTCTTC. Residues: CASSGTGPTFF. Looking up the rest from reference TRBV19 and TRBJ2-1 gives the full variable domain: DGGITQSPKYLFRKEGQNVTLSCEQNLNHDAMYWYRQDPGQGLRLIYYSQIVNDFQKGDIAEGYSVSREKKESFPLTVTSAQKNPTAFYLCASSGTGPTFFGPGTRLTVL.

This clone was observed a few times. The gene calls are TRBV25-1 and TRBJ2-5; 8 positions match TRBD1. V dropped 6 bases and J dropped 9; count of bases not matched to a gene: 6. The CDR3 spans 12 residues. Germline lookup yields CDR1 MGHDK and CDR2 SYGVNS. The CDR3 DNA sequence: TGTGCCAGCAGCCCGGGACAGGAGGCCCAGTACTTC. It encodes CASSPGQEAQYF.

About this clone: This likely reflects a read error, since a far larger clone is one base away. The chain carries TRBV7-2 and TRBJ2-5; 10 nucleotides match TRBD2. TRBJ2-7 explains the end of the DNA better; the J call may be wrong. The CDR3 covers 15 residues. Germline-derived CDR1 and CDR2 are SGHTA and FQGNSA. This chain's CDR3 is CASSSRTSGLYEQYF. Written as DNA, the CDR3 is TGTGCCAGCAGCTCCAGGACTAGCGGTCTCTACGAGCAGTACTTC.

This chain connects TRBV5-4 to TRBJ2-1; D gene ambiguous. In germline, CDR1 is SGHNT, CDR2 YYREEE (reference sequence). The V and J ends lost 7 bases and 7 bases respectively, with 9 bases between them. The CDR3 has 11 amino acids. The CDR3 sequence is CASRDGNEQFF. DNA for the CDR3: TGTGCCAGCCGCGACGGGAATGAGCAGTTCTTC.

This clone showed up just a few times. The V gene is TRBV5-6, the J gene TRBJ1-5; D perhaps matches TRBD1 (5 bases). There are 15 residues in the CDR3. The germline V and J ends were trimmed by 3 bases and 0 bases, with 10 bases remaining between them. Germline loops: CDR1 SGHDT, CDR2 YYEEEE. This CDR3 reads CASSSGLNSNQPQHF. The CDR3 DNA reads TGTGCCAGCAGCTCGGGACTAAATAGCAATCAGCCCCAGCATTTT.

The chain recombines TRBV7-9 with TRBJ2-2; maybe TRBD2 (6 bases). This CDR3 is 17 amino acids long. Germline CDR1 and CDR2: SEHNR and FQNEAQ (reference sequence). V was clipped by 6 bases and J by 2 bases, with 19 bases between them. The DNA for the CDR3 is TGTGCCAGCAGTTACCCGACCGGCGGGGTAAACACCGGGGAGCTGTTTTTT. Its translation is CASSYPTGGVNTGELFF.

The CDR3 nucleotides are TGCGCCAGCAGGAGGCGGGGGGGCCTTCCGGCTAGCACAGATACGCAGTATTTT. Translating gives CASRRRGGLPASTDTQYF. The rearrangement uses TRBV5-1 and TRBJ2-3, with 9 bases matching TRBD2. CDR1 and CDR2 from the germline V gene are SGHRS and YFSETQ. The CDR3 consists of 18 residues. V shed 5 bases and J 0 bases; nucleotides not matched to a gene: 13.

The CDR3 here is CASSLSTGTGAYEQYF. The CDR3 bases are TGTGCCAGCAGTTTATCAACCGGGACAGGGGCCTACGAGCAGTACTTC. The rearrangement links TRBV27 to TRBJ2-7; 10 bases align to TRBD1. The CDR3 covers 16 residues. Losses at the gene ends were 0 bases for V and 2 bases for J; bases not matched to a gene: 4. Germline V lookup: CDR1 MNHEY, CDR2 SMNVEV (reference sequence).

The chain employs TRBV5-6 and TRBJ1-2; the match to TRBD1 covers 7 bases. CDR1 is SGHDT, CDR2 YYEEEE, per germline. J was trimmed by 8 bases and V by 4 bases; bases with no gene match: 20. There are 17 residues in the CDR3. CDR3 in amino acids: CASSPIGGTDEMGGYTF. The DNA for the CDR3 is TGTGCCAGCAGCCCGATAGGGGGGACAGATGAGATGGGAGGCTACACCTTC. The full variable domain, its missing parts supplied by reference TRBV5-6 and TRBJ1-2, is DAGVTQSPTHLIKTRGQQVTLRCSPKSGHDTVSWYQQALGQGPQFIFQYYEEEERQRGNFPDRFSGHQFPNYSSELNVNALLLGDSALYLCASSPIGGTDEMGGYTFGSGTRLTVV.

CDR3 loop: CASSDPRAGSSYEQYF. Here the CDR3 DNA reads TGTGCCAGCAGTGACCCTCGGGCCGGAAGCTCCTACGAGCAGTACTTC. The chain combines TRBV6-1 with TRBJ2-7; D ambiguous. The CDR3 contains 16 residues. CDR1 is MNHNS and CDR2 is SASEGT in the germline V gene. Trimming shortened V by 3 bases and J by 0 bases, and 15 bases separated the two germline ends.

V and J are TRBV6-6 and TRBJ2-2; D remains unclear. Between the trimmed V and J ends, which lost 2 bases and 3 bases, there was a span of 7 bases. Germline V gene data show CDR1 as MNHNY and CDR2 as SVGAGI (reference sequence). CDR3 length: 14 amino acids. The CDR3 sequence: CASSYVGYTGELFF. In DNA, the CDR3 is TGTGCCAGCAGTTACGTGGGTTACACCGGGGAGCTGTTTTTT.

The chain combines TRBV9 with TRBJ2-5; tentatively, D is TRBD2 (6 bases). V was clipped by 3 bases and J by 2 bases, with 14 bases between them. Per the germline V gene, CDR1 is SGDLS and CDR2 is YYNGEE. The CDR3 is 15 residues long. This CDR3 is CASSEGIAAQETQYF. The CDR3 nucleotides read TGTGCCAGCAGCGAGGGAATAGCGGCACAAGAGACCCAGTACTTC. Full variable domain (missing parts from reference TRBV9 and TRBJ2-5): DSGVTQTPKHLITATGQRVTLRCSPRSGDLSVYWYQQSLDQGLQFLIQYYNGEERAKGNILERFSAQQFPDLHSELNLSSLELGDSALYFCASSEGIAAQETQYFGPGTRLLVL.